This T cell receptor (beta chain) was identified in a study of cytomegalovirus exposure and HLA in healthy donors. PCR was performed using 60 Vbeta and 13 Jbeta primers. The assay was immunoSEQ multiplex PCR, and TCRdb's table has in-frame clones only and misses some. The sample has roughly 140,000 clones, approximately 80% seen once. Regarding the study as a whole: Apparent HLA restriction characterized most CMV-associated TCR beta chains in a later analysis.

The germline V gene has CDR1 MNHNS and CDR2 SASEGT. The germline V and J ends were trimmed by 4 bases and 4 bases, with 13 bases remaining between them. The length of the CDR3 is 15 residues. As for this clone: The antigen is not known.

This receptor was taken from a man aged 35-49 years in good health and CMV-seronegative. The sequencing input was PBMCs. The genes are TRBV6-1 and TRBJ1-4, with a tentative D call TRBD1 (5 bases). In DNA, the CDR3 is TGTGCCAGCAGTGCCCAGGGCATCATTAATGAAAAACTGTTTTTT. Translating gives CASSAQGIINEKLFF.